These 7 T cell receptor beta chains came from one sample sequenced in a study of blood T cell repertoires in COVID-19. Sequencing used immunoSEQ multiplex PCR; TCRdb keeps in-frame clones, though not all of them. Among a few hundred thousand clones, 90% were seen once, and the ten largest hold around 15%. Sequencing was carried out using PBMCs or T cells enriched from blood (not recorded which). Receptor source: a man aged 25-45 years who had been exposed to COVID-19.

This clone is a singleton in its sample. The chain has TRBV7-8 and TRBJ1-2; D is ambiguous. V was trimmed by 5 bases and J by 8 bases, leaving 15 bases between them. This CDR3 comprises 13 residues. Germline V gives CDR1 SGHVS, CDR2 FQNEAQ. CDR3 in amino acids: CASSAFQDGGYTF. Written as DNA, the CDR3 is TGTGCCAGCAGCGCATTTCAGGATGGGGGCTACACCTTC.

The chain couples TRBV19 to TRBJ1-6; D unresolved. V was trimmed by 3 bases and J by 7 bases, leaving 13 bases between them. The CDR3 extends over 15 amino acids. Per germline, CDR1 LNHDA and CDR2 SQIVND (reference sequence). CDR3 region: CASSMFERSNSPLHF. The CDR3 nucleotides are TGTGCCAGTAGTATGTTCGAACGGTCGAATTCACCCCTCCACTTT.

The chain combines TRBV19 with TRBJ1-4, with a tentative D call TRBD1 (5 bases). Looked up from germline, CDR1 is LNHDA and CDR2 is SQIVND (reference sequence). The V end lost 7 bases, the J end lost 4 bases, and 13 bases lay between the germline ends. The CDR3 has 14 residues. The CDR3 DNA reads TGTGCCAGTACCGCTGGGGGGTTTAATGAAAAACTGTTTTTT. This translates into CASTAGGFNEKLFF.

The rearrangement joins TRBV19 to TRBJ2-1; D might be TRBD2 (5 bases). The CDR3 totals 14 residues. The germline CDR1 and CDR2 sequences are LNHDA and SQIVND (reference sequence). Deletions cut 8 bases from V and 0 bases from J, with 11 bases between. For the CDR3, the DNA is TGTGCCAGTTTCGGTGGGAGCTCCTACAATGAGCAGTTCTTC. Amino acids: CASFGGSSYNEQFF.

This rearrangement joins TRBV3-1 (or the pseudogene TRBV3-2) to TRBJ2-3; D remains unclear. Deletions cut 0 bases from V and 8 bases from J, with 9 bases between. Per the germline V gene, CDR1 is LGHDT and CDR2 is YNNKEL (reference sequence). This CDR3 has 13 amino acids. The DNA of the CDR3 is TGTGCCAGCAGCCAAGATTTTCGAGGTACGCAGTATTTT. It codes for CASSQDFRGTQYF.

This clone was seen only once. The chain couples TRBV19 to TRBJ1-4; D remains unclear. CDR1 is LNHDA, CDR2 SQIVND, per germline (reference sequence). This CDR3 is 11 amino acids long. The V gene lost 7 bases and the J gene lost 10 bases, with 10 bases spanning the gap. DNA of the CDR3: TGTGCCAGTACCACCTCGGGAAAACTGTTTTTT. It specifies CASTTSGKLFF.

The J gene is TRBJ1-4, the V gene TRBV7-9; D uncertain. The germline V gene has CDR1 SEHNR and CDR2 FQNEAQ (reference sequence). The CDR3 consists of 13 residues. V gave up 8 bases and J gave up 7 bases, with 14 bases separating them. CDR3 loop: CASQPPWSEKLFF. CDR3 nucleotides: TGTGCCAGCCAACCCCCCTGGAGTGAAAAACTGTTTTTT. Full variable domain (missing parts from reference TRBV7-9 and TRBJ1-4): DTGVSQNPRHKITKRGQNVTFRCDPISEHNRLYWYRQTLGQGPEFLTYFQNEAQLEKSRLLSDRFSAERPKGSFSTLEIQRTEQGDSAMYLCASQPPWSEKLFFGSGTQLSVL.